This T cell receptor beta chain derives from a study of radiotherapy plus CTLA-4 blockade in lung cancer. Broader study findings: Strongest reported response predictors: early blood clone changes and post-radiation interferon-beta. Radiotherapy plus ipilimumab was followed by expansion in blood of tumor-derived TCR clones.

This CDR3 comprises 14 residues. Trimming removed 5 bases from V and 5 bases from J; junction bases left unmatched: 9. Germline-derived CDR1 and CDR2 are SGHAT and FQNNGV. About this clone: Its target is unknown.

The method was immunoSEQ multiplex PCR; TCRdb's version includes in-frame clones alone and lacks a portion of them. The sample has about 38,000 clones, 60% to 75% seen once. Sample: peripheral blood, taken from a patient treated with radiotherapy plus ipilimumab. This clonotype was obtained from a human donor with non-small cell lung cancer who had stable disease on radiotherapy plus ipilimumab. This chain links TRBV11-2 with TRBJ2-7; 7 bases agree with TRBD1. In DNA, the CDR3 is TGTGCCAGCAGCCTGACAGGGTCCCTACACGAGCAGTACTTC. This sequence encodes CASSLTGSLHEQYF.